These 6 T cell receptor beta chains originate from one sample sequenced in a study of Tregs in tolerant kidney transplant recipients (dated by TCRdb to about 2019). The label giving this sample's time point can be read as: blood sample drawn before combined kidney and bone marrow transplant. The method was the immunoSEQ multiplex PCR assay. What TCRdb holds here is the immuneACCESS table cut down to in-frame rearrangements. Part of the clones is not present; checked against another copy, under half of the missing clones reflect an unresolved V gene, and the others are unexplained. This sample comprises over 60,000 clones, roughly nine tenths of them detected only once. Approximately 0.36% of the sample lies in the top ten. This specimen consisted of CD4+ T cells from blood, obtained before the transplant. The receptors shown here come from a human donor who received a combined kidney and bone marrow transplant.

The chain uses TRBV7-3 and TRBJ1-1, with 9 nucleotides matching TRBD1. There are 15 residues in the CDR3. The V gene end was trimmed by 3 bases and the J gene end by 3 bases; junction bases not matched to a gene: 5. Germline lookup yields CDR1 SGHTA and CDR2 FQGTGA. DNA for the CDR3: TGTGCCAGCAGCTTTAGCAGGACAGGGGACACTGAAGCTTTCTTT. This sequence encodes CASSFSRTGDTEAFF.

For the CDR3, the DNA is TGCGCCAGCAGTGATTCAGGGAACGATGAGCAGTTCTTC. It specifies CASSDSGNDEQFF. The rearrangement links TRBV10-1 to TRBJ2-1, with D maybe TRBD1 (5 bases). Germline V gives CDR1 WNHNN, CDR2 SYGVQD (reference sequence). V shed 3 bases and J shed 8 bases, with 11 bases lying between them. CDR3 length: 13 amino acids.

The CDR3 sequence is CASSLGRLEEGFF. In DNA, the CDR3 is TGCGCCAGCAGCTTGGGCCGACTAGAAGAGGGGTTCTTC. The genes are TRBV5-1 and TRBJ2-1; D is perhaps TRBD2 (6 bases). Germline assignment: CDR1 SGHRS and CDR2 YFSETQ. CDR3 length: 13 amino acids. Trimming removed 0 bases from V and 15 bases from J, with 16 bases in between.

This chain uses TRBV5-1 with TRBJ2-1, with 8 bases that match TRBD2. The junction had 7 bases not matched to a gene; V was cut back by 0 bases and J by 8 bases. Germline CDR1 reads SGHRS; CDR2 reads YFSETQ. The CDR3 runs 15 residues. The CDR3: CASSLAFGGVDEQFF. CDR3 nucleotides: TGCGCCAGCAGCTTGGCCTTCGGGGGGGTCGATGAGCAGTTCTTC. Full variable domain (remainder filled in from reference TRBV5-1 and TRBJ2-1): KAGVTQTPRYLIKTRGQQVTLSCSPISGHRSVSWYQQTPGQGLQFLFEYFSETQRNKGNFPGRFSGRQFSNSRSEMNVSTLELGDSALYLCASSLAFGGVDEQFFGPGTRLTVL.

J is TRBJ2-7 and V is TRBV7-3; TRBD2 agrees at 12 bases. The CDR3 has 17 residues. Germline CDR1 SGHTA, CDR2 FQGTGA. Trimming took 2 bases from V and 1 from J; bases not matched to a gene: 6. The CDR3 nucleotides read TGTGCCAGCAGCTTACGTTCTAGCGGGAGGGGATCCTACGAGCAGTACTTC. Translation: CASSLRSSGRGSYEQYF.

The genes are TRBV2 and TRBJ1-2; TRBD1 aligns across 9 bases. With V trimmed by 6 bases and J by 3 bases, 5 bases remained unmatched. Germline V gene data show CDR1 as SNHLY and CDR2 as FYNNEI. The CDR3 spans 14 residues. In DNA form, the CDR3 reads TGTGCCAGCAGGGGGGGACAGGGCGACTATGGCTACACCTTC. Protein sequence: CASRGGQGDYGYTF.